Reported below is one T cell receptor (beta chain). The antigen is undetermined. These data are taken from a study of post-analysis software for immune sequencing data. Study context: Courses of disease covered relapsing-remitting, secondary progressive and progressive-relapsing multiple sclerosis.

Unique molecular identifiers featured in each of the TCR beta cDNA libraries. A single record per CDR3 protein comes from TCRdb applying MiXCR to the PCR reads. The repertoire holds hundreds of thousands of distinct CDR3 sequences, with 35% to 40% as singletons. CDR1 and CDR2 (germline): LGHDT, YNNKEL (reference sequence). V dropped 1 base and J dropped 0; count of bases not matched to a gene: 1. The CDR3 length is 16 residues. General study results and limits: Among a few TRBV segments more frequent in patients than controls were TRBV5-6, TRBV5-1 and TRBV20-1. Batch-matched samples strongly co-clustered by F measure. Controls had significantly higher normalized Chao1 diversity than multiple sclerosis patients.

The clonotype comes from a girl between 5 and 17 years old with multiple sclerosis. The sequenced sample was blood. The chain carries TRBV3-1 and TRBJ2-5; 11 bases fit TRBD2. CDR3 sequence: CASSQASGGYQETQYF. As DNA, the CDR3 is TGTGCCAGCAGCCAAGCTAGCGGGGGGTACCAAGAGACCCAGTACTTC.